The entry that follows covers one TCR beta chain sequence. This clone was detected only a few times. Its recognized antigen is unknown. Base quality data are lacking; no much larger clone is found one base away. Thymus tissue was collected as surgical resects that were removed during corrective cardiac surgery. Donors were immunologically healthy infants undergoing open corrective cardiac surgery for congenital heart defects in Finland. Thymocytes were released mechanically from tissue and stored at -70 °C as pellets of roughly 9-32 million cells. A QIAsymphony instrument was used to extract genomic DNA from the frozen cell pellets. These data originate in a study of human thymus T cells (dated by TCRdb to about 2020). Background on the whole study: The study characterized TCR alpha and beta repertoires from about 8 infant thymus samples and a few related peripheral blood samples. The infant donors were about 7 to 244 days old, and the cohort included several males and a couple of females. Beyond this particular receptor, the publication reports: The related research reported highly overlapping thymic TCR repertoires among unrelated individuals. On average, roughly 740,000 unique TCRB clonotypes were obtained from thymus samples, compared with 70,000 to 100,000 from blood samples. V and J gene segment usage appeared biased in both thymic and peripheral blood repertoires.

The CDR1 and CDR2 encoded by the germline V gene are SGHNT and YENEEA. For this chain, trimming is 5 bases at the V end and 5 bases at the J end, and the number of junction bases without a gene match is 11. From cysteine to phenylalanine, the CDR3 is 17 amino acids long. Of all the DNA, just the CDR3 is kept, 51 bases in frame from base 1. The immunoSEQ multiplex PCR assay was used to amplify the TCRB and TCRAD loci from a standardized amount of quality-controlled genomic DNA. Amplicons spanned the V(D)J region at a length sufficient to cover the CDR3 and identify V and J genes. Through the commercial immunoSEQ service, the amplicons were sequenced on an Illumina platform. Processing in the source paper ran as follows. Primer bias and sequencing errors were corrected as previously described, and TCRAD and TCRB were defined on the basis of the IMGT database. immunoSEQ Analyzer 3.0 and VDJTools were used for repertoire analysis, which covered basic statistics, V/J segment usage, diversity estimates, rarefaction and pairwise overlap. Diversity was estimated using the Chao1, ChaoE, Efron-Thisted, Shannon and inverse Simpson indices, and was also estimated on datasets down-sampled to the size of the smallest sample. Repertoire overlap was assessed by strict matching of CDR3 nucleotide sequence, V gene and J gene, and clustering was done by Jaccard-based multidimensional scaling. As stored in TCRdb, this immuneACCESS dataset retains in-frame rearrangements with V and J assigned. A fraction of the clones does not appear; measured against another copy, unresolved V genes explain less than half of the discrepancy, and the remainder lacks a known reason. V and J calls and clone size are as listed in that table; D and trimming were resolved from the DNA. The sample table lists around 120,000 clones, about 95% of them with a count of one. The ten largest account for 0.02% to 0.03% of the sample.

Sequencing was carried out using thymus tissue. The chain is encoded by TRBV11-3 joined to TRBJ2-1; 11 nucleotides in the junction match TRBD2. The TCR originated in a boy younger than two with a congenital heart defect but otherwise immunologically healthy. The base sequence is TGTGCCAGCAGCCCGCCGGCGATAGCGGGGGGGGACAATGAGCAGTTCTTC. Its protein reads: CASSPPAIAGGDNEQFF. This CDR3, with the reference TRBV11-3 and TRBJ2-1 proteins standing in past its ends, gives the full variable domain EAGVVQSPRYKIIEKKQPVAFWCNPISGHNTLYWYLQNLGQGPELLIRYENEEAVDDSQLPKDRFSAERLKGVDSTLKIQPAELGDSAVYLCASSPPAIAGGDNEQFFGPGTRLTVL.